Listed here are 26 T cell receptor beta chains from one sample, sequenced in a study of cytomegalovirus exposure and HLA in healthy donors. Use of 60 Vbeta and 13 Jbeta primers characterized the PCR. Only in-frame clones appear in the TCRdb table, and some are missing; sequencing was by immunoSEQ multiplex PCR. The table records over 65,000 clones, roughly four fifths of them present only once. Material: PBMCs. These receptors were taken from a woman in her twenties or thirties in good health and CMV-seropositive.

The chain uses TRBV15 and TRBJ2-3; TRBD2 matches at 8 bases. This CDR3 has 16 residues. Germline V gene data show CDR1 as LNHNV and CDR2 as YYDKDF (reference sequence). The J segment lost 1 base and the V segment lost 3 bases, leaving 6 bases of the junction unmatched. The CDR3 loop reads CATSRVAGGGTDTQYF. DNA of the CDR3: TGTGCCACCAGCAGGGTTGCGGGGGGCGGCACAGATACGCAGTATTTT.

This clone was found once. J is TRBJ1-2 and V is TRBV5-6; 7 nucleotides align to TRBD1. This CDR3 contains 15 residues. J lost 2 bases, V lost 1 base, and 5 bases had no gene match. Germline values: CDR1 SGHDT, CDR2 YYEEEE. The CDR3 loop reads CASSLNPTGNYGYTF. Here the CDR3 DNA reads TGTGCCAGCAGCTTGAACCCGACAGGGAACTATGGCTACACCTTC.

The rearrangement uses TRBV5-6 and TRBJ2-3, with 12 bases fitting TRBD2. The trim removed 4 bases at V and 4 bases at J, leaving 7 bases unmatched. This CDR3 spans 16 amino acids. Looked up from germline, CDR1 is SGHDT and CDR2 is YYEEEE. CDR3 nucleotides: TGTGCCAGCAGCCAAATGACTAGCGGGAGAGCAGATACGCAGTATTTT. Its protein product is CASSQMTSGRADTQYF.

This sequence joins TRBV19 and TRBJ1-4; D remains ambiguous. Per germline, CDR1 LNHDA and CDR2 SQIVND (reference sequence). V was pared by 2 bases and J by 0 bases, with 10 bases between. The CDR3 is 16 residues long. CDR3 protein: CASSIKESATNEKLFF. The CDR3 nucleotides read TGTGCCAGTAGTATAAAAGAGAGTGCAACTAATGAAAAACTGTTTTTT.

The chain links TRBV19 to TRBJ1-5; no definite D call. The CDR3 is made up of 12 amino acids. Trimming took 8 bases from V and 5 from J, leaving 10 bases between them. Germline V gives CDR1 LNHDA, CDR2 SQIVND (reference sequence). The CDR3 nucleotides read TGTGCCAGTTCCCCGTTAGATCAGCCCCAGCATTTT. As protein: CASSPLDQPQHF.

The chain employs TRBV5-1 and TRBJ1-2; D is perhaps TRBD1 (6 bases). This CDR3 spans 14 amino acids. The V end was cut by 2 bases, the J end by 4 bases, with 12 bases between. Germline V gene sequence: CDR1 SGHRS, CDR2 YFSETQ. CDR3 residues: CASSFTGSSYGYTF. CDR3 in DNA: TGCGCCAGCAGCTTTACAGGGTCTAGCTATGGCTACACCTTC.

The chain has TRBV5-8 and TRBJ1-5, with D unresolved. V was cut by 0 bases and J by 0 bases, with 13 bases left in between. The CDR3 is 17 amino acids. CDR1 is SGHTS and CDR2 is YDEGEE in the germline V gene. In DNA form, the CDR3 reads TGTGCCAGCAGCTTGGCAGCGGAGAACCTTAGCAATCAGCCCCAGCATTTT. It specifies CASSLAAENLSNQPQHF.

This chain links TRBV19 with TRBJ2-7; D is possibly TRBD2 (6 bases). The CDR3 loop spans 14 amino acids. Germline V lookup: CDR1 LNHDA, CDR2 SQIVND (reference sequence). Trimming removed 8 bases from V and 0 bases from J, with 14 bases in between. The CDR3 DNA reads TGTGCCAGTGGAGGGGACGGAGTCTCCTACGAGCAGTACTTC. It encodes CASGGDGVSYEQYF.

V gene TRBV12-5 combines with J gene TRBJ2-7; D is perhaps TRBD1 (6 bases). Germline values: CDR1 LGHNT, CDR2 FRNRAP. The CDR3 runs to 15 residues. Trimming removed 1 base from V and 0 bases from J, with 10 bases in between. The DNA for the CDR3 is TGTGCTAGTGGTTTGGACCGGACAGTCTCCTACGAGCAGTACTTC. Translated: CASGLDRTVSYEQYF.

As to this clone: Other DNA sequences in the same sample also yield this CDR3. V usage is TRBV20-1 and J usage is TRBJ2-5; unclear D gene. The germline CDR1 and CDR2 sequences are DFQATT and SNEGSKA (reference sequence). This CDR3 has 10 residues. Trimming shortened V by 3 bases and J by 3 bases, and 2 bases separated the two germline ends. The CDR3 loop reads CSASEETQYF. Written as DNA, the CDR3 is TGCAGTGCTAGCGAAGAGACCCAGTACTTC.

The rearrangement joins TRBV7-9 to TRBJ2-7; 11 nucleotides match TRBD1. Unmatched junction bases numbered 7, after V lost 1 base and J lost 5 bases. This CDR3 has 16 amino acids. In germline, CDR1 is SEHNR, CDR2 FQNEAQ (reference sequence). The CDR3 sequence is CASSLGRTGGRNEQYF. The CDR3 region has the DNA TGTGCCAGCAGCTTAGGGCGGACAGGGGGCAGGAACGAGCAGTACTTC.

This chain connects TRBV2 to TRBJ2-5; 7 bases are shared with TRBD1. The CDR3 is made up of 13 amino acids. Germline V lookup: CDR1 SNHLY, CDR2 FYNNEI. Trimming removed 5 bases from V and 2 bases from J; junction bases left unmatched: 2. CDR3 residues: CASSRDRQETQYF. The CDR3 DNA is TGTGCCAGCAGTAGGGACAGACAAGAGACCCAGTACTTC.

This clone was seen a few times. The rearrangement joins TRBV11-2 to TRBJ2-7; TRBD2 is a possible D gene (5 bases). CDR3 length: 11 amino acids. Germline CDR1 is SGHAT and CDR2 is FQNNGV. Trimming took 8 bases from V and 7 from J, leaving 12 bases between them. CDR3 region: CASGPGTEQYF. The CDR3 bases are TGTGCCAGCGGGCCGGGAACGGAGCAGTACTTC.

This CDR3 reads CASTGDFDNSPLHF. DNA for the CDR3: TGTGCCAGTACAGGGGATTTCGATAATTCACCCCTCCACTTT. This rearrangement joins TRBV19 to TRBJ1-6, with D possibly matching TRBD1 (6 bases). The germline V gene encodes CDR1 LNHDA and CDR2 SQIVND (reference sequence). The CDR3 is 14 amino acids. The ends were cut back, 7 bases at V and 5 bases at J, with 12 bases in the middle.

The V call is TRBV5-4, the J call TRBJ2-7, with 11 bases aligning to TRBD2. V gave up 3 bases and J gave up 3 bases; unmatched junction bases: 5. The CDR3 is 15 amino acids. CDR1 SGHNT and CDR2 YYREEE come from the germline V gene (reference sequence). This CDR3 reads CASSSLAGGLYEQYF. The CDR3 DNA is TGTGCCAGCAGCTCTCTAGCGGGGGGACTCTACGAGCAGTACTTC.

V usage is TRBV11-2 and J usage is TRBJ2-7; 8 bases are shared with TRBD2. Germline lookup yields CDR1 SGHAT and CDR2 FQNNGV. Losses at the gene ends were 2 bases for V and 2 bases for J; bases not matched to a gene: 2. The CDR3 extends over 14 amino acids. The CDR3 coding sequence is TGTGCCAGCAGCTTAACTAGCGGCACCTACGAGCAGTACTTC. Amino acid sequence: CASSLTSGTYEQYF.

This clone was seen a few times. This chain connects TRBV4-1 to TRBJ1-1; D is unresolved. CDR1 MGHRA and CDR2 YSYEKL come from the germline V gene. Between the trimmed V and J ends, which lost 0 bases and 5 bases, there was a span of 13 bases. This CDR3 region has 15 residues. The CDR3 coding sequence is TGCGCCAGCAGCCAAGATTGGCAGAGCGGGACTGAAGCTTTCTTT. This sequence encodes CASSQDWQSGTEAFF.

The CDR3: CASSQWTGRANEKLFF. Here the CDR3 DNA reads TGTGCCAGCAGCCAATGGACAGGGCGGGCTAATGAAAAACTGTTTTTT. The rearrangement uses TRBV4-2 and TRBJ1-4, with 8 bases matching TRBD1. Unmatched junction bases numbered 5, after V lost 2 bases and J lost 3 bases. In germline, CDR1 is LGHNA, CDR2 YNFKEQ. CDR3 length: 16 residues.

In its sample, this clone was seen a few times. The CDR3 nucleotides are TGCGCCAGCAGTCCGGACAGGGAACCCCGAGCCCAGTACTTC. It encodes CASSPDREPRAQYF. This chain connects TRBV23-1 to TRBJ2-5; 8 nucleotides agree with TRBD1. TRBV23-1 belongs to the ORF category, with a function that is uncertain. V was pared by 4 bases and J by 9 bases, with 10 bases of the junction left unmatched. There are 14 residues in the CDR3.

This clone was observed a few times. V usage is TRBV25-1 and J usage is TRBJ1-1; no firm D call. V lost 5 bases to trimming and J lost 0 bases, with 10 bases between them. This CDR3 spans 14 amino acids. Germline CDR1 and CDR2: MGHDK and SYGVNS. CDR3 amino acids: CASSPPRMNTEAFF. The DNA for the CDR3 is TGTGCCAGCAGTCCCCCGAGGATGAACACTGAAGCTTTCTTT.

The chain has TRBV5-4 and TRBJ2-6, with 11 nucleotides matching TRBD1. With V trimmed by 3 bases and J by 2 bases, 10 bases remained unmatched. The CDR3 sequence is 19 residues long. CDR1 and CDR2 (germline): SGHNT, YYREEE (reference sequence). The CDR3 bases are TGTGCCAGCAGCTGGGGTGGCCGGACAGGGGGCGCTGGGGCCAACGTCCTGACTTTC. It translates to CASSWGGRTGGAGANVLTF.

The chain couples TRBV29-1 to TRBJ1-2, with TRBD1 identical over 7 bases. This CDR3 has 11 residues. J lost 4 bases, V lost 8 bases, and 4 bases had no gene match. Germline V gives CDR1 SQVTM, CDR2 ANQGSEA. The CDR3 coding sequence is TGCAGCTTTCAGGGGGGCTATGGCTACACCTTC. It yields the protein CSFQGGYGYTF.

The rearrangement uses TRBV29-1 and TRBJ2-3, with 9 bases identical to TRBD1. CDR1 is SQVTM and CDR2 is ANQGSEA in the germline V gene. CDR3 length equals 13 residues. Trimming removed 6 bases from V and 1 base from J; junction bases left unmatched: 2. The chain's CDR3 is CSVDRGGTDTQYF. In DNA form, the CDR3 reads TGCAGCGTGGACAGGGGAGGCACAGATACGCAGTATTTT.

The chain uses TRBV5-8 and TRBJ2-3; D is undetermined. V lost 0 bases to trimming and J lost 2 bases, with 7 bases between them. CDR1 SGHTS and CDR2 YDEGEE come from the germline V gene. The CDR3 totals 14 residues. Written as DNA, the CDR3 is TGTGCCAGCAGCTTGGAGCCCCTCACAGATACGCAGTATTTT. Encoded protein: CASSLEPLTDTQYF.

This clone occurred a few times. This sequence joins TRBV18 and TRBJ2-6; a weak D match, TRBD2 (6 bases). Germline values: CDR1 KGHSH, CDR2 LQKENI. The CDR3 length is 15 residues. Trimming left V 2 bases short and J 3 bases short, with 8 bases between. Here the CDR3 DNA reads TGTGCCAGCTCACCAGGGGGAGGTGGGGCCAACGTCCTGACTTTC. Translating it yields CASSPGGGGANVLTF.

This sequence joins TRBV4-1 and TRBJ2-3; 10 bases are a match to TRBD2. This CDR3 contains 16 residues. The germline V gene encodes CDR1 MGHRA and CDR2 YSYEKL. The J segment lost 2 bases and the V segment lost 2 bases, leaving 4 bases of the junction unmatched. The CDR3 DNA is TGCGCCAGCAGCCAACCCGGGACTAGCGCCACAGATACGCAGTATTTT. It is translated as CASSQPGTSATDTQYF.